This entry features one T cell receptor (beta chain) sequence. Its cognate antigen is unknown. This specimen comes from a study of identifying expanded T cells in peripheral blood. Points from the study as a whole: Approximately two-week clone count variance significantly increased as total template count grew. Around 1.2 clones differed between technical replicates, versus approximately 16 and 19 over time.

Produced via immunoSEQ multiplex PCR; TCRdb's table is partial and in-frame only. Of about 91,000 clones listed, 88% are singletons. Healthy donors had no documented immune events, such as infections, while sampled. The CDR3 is 17 amino acids. Trimming at V came to 5 bases and at J to 1 base, leaving 10 bases not matched to a gene. Germline CDR1 LNHDA, CDR2 SQIVND (reference sequence). Source material: blood. The clonotype was recovered from a person between 18 and 75 years old in good health. V and J are TRBV19 and TRBJ2-5; 10 bases are a match to TRBD2. CDR3 sequence: CASSPGGSSGSQETQYF. In nucleotides, the CDR3 is TGTGCCAGTAGTCCGGGAGGGTCTAGCGGGAGCCAAGAGACCCAGTACTTC.